The 28 T cell receptor beta chains reported below all come from one sample, sequenced in a study of low-dose radiotherapy and immunotherapy resistance in tumors. With TRAV- and TRBV-specific primers, first-strand cDNA was made, covering the alpha and beta chains. The TCRs were subjected to amplification over approximately 19 PCR cycles employing a constant-region primer in conjunction with a V-primer adapter. MiXCR, applied by TCRdb to the reads, yields one record per CDR3 protein. Found here are some 13,000 distinct CDR3 sequences, 70% to 80% of them singletons; the top ten hold 4.5% to 6%. The receptor set was obtained from a human donor with advanced metastatic prostate, ovarian, gallbladder or colorectal cancer (not recorded which). This table probably holds off-target reads from a library built for another chain.

The CDR3 DNA follows: TGCAGTGCACTACCCCGGGACTCCCAAGAGACCCAGTACTTC. It translates to CSALPRDSQETQYF. The J gene is TRBJ2-5, the V gene TRBV20-1, with a tentative D call TRBD2 (6 bases). There are 14 residues in the CDR3. Trimming left V 6 bases short and J 1 base short, with 15 bases between. The germline V gene encodes CDR1 DFQATT and CDR2 SNEGSKA (reference sequence).

This clonotype was detected only a few times. The gene calls are TRBV11-3 and TRBJ2-1; tentative D call: TRBD2 (6 bases). Germline V CDR1 and CDR2: SGHNT, YENEEA. The CDR3 has 16 amino acids. V lost 5 bases to trimming and J lost 5 bases, with 19 bases between them. The CDR3 DNA reads TGTGCCAGCAGCGAACACGGCCGTACGGGAGACAATGAGCAGTTCTTC. Residues: CASSEHGRTGDNEQFF.

This clonotype was counted once. This chain joins TRBV3-1 and TRBJ1-2, with unresolved D. V lost 5 bases and J lost 0, with 10 bases in between. Looked up from germline, CDR1 is LGHDT and CDR2 is YNNKEL (reference sequence). CDR3 length: 14 amino acids. The CDR3 sequence: CASSGRIANYGYTF. The CDR3 DNA reads as TGTGCCAGCAGCGGACGGATAGCTAACTATGGCTACACCTTC.

V usage is TRBV2 and J usage is TRBJ2-5; D not resolved. Germline values: CDR1 SNHLY, CDR2 FYNNEI. Trimming took 10 bases from V and 5 from J, leaving 20 bases between them. The CDR3 covers 14 residues. The CDR3 loop is CATSSEGFGETQYF. The CDR3 coding sequence is TGTGCCACTTCCTCTGAAGGATTCGGGGAGACCCAGTACTTC.

The rearrangement links TRBV11-2 to TRBJ2-7; no clear D gene. Trimming cost V 3 bases and J 2 bases, with 8 bases left between them. Germline V CDR1 and CDR2: SGHAT, FQNNGV. The CDR3 has 13 amino acids. The chain's CDR3 is CASSLETPYEQYF. The CDR3 DNA reads as TGTGCCAGCAGCTTGGAAACCCCCTACGAGCAGTACTTC.

This clonotype was counted only a few times. The J gene is TRBJ1-6, the V gene TRBV12-3 or TRBV12-4; a weak D match, TRBD1 (6 bases). Trimming removed 5 bases from V and 3 bases from J, with 17 bases in between. The CDR3 consists of 17 residues. CDR3: CASSHKTGSNYNSPLHF. The CDR3 DNA reads as TGTGCCAGCAGTCATAAGACAGGCTCCAACTATAATTCACCCCTCCACTTT.

This rearrangement joins TRBV5-1 to TRBJ2-2; TRBD2 aligns across 13 bases. The CDR3 length is 18 residues. Germline CDR1 and CDR2: SGHRS and YFSETQ. Losses at the gene ends were 4 bases for V and 2 bases for J; bases not matched to a gene: 8. The CDR3 DNA follows: TGCGCCAGCAGCCCGCCGGGACTAGCGGGGAGCAACACCGGGGAGCTGTTTTTT. The encoded protein is CASSPPGLAGSNTGELFF.

The V gene is TRBV7-6, the J gene TRBJ2-7, with unresolved D. Trimming took 5 bases from V and 5 from J, leaving 13 bases between them. Germline CDR1 SGHVS, CDR2 FNYEAQ. The CDR3 runs 13 residues. The CDR3 DNA sequence: TGTGCCAGCAGCCGGTACGACACCCACGAGCAGTACTTC. This gives the protein CASSRYDTHEQYF. Filled out from reference TRBV7-6 and TRBJ2-7, the complete variable domain reads GAGVSQSPRYKVTKRGQDVALRCDPISGHVSLYWYRQALGQGPEFLTYFNYEAQQDKSGLPNDRFSAERPEGSISTLTIQRTEQRDSAMYRCASSRYDTHEQYFGPGTRLTVT.

A few counts support this clonotype. The rearrangement links TRBV12-3 or TRBV12-4 to TRBJ1-5, with D possibly TRBD1 on 5 matching bases. There are 17 residues in the CDR3. V dropped 5 bases and J dropped 4 bases, with 21 bases sitting between them. This CDR3 is CASSPLGTVGLNQPQHF. DNA for the CDR3: TGTGCCAGCAGTCCCCTCGGGACCGTTGGACTAAATCAGCCCCAGCATTTT.

The rearrangement links TRBV14 to TRBJ1-2; no clear D gene. V was pared by 4 bases and J by 8 bases, with 14 bases between. Germline CDR1 SGHDN, CDR2 FVKESK. This CDR3 is 13 amino acids long. CDR3 coding DNA: TGTGCCAGCAGCCGAAGGGCCCTGAAAGGCTACACCTTC. Translating gives CASSRRALKGYTF.

This clonotype was observed once. V gene TRBV9 combines with J gene TRBJ2-3; unclear D gene. With 4 bases removed from V and 4 bases from J, the gap between germline ends came to 13 bases. The CDR3 sequence is 14 residues long. The germline V gene encodes CDR1 SGDLS and CDR2 YYNGEE. CDR3 in amino acids: CASSPRPSADTQYF. CDR3 sequence (DNA): TGTGCCAGCAGCCCACGTCCCTCCGCAGATACGCAGTATTTT. Full variable domain (outside the CDR3, taken from reference TRBV9 and TRBJ2-3): DSGVTQTPKHLITATGQRVTLRCSPRSGDLSVYWYQQSLDQGLQFLIQYYNGEERAKGNILERFSAQQFPDLHSELNLSSLELGDSALYFCASSPRPSADTQYFGPGTRLTVL.

This clonotype was counted only a few times. J is TRBJ2-5 and V is TRBV3-1; 8 bases agree with TRBD2. The CDR3 has 18 amino acids. Germline loops: CDR1 LGHDT, CDR2 YNNKEL (reference sequence). V lost 1 base and J lost 2; bases outside the gene matches: 12. CDR3 loop: CASSQAPWGASGQETQYF. As DNA, the CDR3 is TGTGCCAGCAGCCAAGCCCCGTGGGGGGCTAGCGGGCAAGAGACCCAGTACTTC.

This sequence joins TRBV11-2 and TRBJ1-2, with a tentative D call TRBD1 (6 bases). This CDR3 region has 14 residues. Germline CDR1 and CDR2: SGHAT and FQNNGV. The V end lost 8 bases, the J end lost 2 bases, and 15 bases lay between the germline ends. CDR3 nucleotides: TGTGCCAGCGCCGCCGGGACACACAACTATGGCTACACCTTC. Amino acid sequence: CASAAGTHNYGYTF.

The rearrangement uses TRBV11-2 and TRBJ1-1; D remains ambiguous. V dropped 2 bases and J dropped 5 bases, with 3 bases sitting between them. This CDR3 spans 11 amino acids. Germline values: CDR1 SGHAT, CDR2 FQNNGV. The CDR3 spells CASSLRTEAFF. For the CDR3, the DNA is TGTGCCAGCAGCTTACGGACTGAAGCTTTCTTT.

This chain connects TRBV13 to TRBJ2-6; no clear D. This CDR3 region has 14 residues. Germline CDR1 reads PRHDT; CDR2 reads FYEKMQ (reference sequence). Trimming took off 7 bases at V and 0 bases at J, with 7 bases between the two ends. The CDR3 nucleotides are TGTGCCAGCACGTCTACCTCTGGGGCCAACGTCCTGACTTTC. This codes for CASTSTSGANVLTF.

This chain joins TRBV12-3 or TRBV12-4 and TRBJ1-4; perhaps TRBD1 as D (6 bases). Trimming pared 6 bases from V and 2 bases from J, leaving 16 bases between. CDR3 length equals 16 residues. As DNA, the CDR3 is TGTGCCAGCAGGCCCGAGCAGGGGCCCACTAATGAAAAACTGTTTTTT. It codes for CASRPEQGPTNEKLFF.

This sequence joins TRBV5-1 and TRBJ2-1; 11 bases map to TRBD2. Germline V CDR1 and CDR2: SGHRS, YFSETQ. The CDR3 length is 15 residues. With V trimmed by 0 bases and J by 8 bases, 4 bases remained unmatched. The CDR3 here is CASSLGLAGYDEQFF. In DNA, the CDR3 is TGCGCCAGCAGCTTGGGACTAGCGGGGTACGATGAGCAGTTCTTC.

The rearrangement joins TRBV18 to TRBJ2-3; no definite D call. The CDR3 contains 13 residues. Germline loops: CDR1 KGHSH, CDR2 LQKENI. V gave up 3 bases and J gave up 10 bases, with 14 bases separating them. The CDR3 spells CASSPFHRGAQYF. The CDR3 DNA follows: TGTGCCAGCTCACCGTTCCACCGCGGCGCGCAGTATTTT.

The CDR3 spells CASSSTTGVGTEAFF. DNA of the CDR3: TGTGCCAGCAGTTCCACGACAGGGGTCGGCACTGAAGCTTTCTTT. The chain employs TRBV6-2 or TRBV6-3 and TRBJ1-1, with 8 positions matching TRBD1. Unmatched junction bases numbered 8, after V lost 4 bases and J lost 4 bases. This CDR3 has 15 amino acids. Germline V gene data show CDR1 as MNHEY and CDR2 as SVGEGT.

The chain combines TRBV30 with TRBJ1-2; D uncertain. This CDR3 contains 13 residues. V lost 0 bases and J lost 2, with 7 bases in between. Per the germline V gene, CDR1 is GTSNPN and CDR2 is SVGIG (reference sequence). DNA for the CDR3: TGTGCCTGGAGTGTTGAGGCCAACTATGGCTACACCTTC. Encoded protein: CAWSVEANYGYTF.

The V call is TRBV6-1, the J call TRBJ2-3; D uncertain. Germline CDR1 reads MNHNS; CDR2 reads SASEGT. This CDR3 contains 13 residues. The V end was cut by 5 bases, the J end by 2 bases, with 8 bases between. The CDR3 bases are TGTGCCAGCAGTTACTCCAACACAGATACGCAGTATTTT. Protein product: CASSYSNTDTQYF.

This sequence joins TRBV2 and TRBJ1-2; D ambiguous. The CDR3 extends over 12 amino acids. CDR1 SNHLY and CDR2 FYNNEI come from the germline V gene. Trimming took 4 bases from V and 7 from J, leaving 10 bases between them. The DNA of the CDR3 is TGTGCCAGCAGTGTTGGAGCGGCTGGCTACACCTTC. Its translation is CASSVGAAGYTF.

The rearrangement uses TRBV6-1 and TRBJ1-5; no definite D call. This CDR3 region has 15 residues. Germline lookup yields CDR1 MNHNS and CDR2 SASEGT. Between the trimmed V and J ends, which lost 6 bases and 5 bases, there was a span of 17 bases. This CDR3 reads CASRSAQRWDQPQHF. The CDR3 nucleotides read TGTGCCAGCAGGTCGGCGCAAAGATGGGATCAGCCCCAGCATTTT.

The J gene is TRBJ2-2, the V gene TRBV7-2; D is uncertain. The V gene lost 2 bases and the J gene lost 6 bases, with 13 bases spanning the gap. Per the germline V gene, CDR1 is SGHTA and CDR2 is FQGNSA. The CDR3 sequence is 15 residues long. The CDR3 nucleotides read TGTGCCAGCAGCTTAAGCGTCGCCACGGCCGGGGAGCTGTTTTTT. Its translation is CASSLSVATAGELFF.

The chain carries TRBV7-2 and TRBJ2-5; TRBD2 aligns across 13 bases. Germline V gene lookup returns CDR1 SGHTA and CDR2 FQGNSA. This CDR3 has 14 residues. The junction had 2 bases not matched to a gene; V was cut back by 5 bases and J by 5 bases. In nucleotides, the CDR3 is TGTGCCAGCAGCCGGGGACTAGCGGGGGAGACCCAGTACTTC. Translated, it gives CASSRGLAGETQYF.

J is TRBJ1-4 and V is TRBV6-6; D possibly corresponds to TRBD1 (5 bases). Trimming left V 4 bases short and J 2 bases short, with 8 bases between. CDR1 is MNHNY and CDR2 is SVGAGI in the germline V gene (reference sequence). The CDR3 extends over 14 amino acids. CDR3 DNA: TGTGCCAGCAGTTCTCAGGGTACTAATGAAAAACTGTTTTTT. Translated, it gives CASSSQGTNEKLFF.

V gene TRBV5-6 combines with J gene TRBJ2-5; D perhaps matches TRBD2 (6 bases). Looked up from germline, CDR1 is SGHDT and CDR2 is YYEEEE. V dropped 4 bases and J dropped 3 bases, with 16 bases sitting between them. The CDR3 loop spans 15 amino acids. The CDR3 sequence: CASSPWVSGKETQYF. The DNA of the CDR3 is TGTGCCAGCAGCCCCTGGGTTAGCGGTAAAGAGACCCAGTACTTC.

The chain joins TRBV19 to TRBJ2-5, with a possible D match to TRBD2 (6 bases). This CDR3 has 14 residues. Trimming took off 3 bases at V and 6 bases at J, with 14 bases between the two ends. CDR1 and CDR2 (germline): LNHDA, SQIVND (reference sequence). CDR3 in amino acids: CASSIPGEVKTQYF. The CDR3 DNA reads TGTGCCAGTAGTATCCCCGGGGAGGTAAAGACCCAGTACTTC. The full variable domain, rest sourced from reference TRBV19 and TRBJ2-5, is DGGITQSPKYLFRKEGQNVTLSCEQNLNHDAMYWYRQDPGQGLRLIYYSQIVNDFQKGDIAEGYSVSREKKESFPLTVTSAQKNPTAFYLCASSIPGEVKTQYFGPGTRLLVL.